One T cell receptor (beta chain) is described in this entry. Healthy Russian Caucasian donors spanned ages roughly 6 to 90 years. Each donor had around 9.8 milliliters of peripheral blood drawn. The data originate from a study of blood T cells in healthy people across ages. This CDR3 region has 18 residues. V shed 5 bases and J 0 bases; nucleotides not matched to a gene: 9. Germline assignment: CDR1 SEHNR and CDR2 FQNEAQ (reference sequence). Together with a sample-barcoded 5' primer, a J-beta primer mix was included in a second PCR lasting about 7 to 12 cycles. Each TCR beta cDNA got a 12-nucleotide random molecular identifier. Each CDR3 protein is one row after TCRdb ran MiXCR on the 5' RACE reads. The sample holds 1.5 million to 1.9 million distinct CDR3 sequences, roughly 43% seen once.

This chain uses TRBV7-9 with TRBJ2-5; 13 bases align to TRBD2. The sample was blood. The source of this sequence is a woman aged 18 to 35 in good health. CDR3 amino acids: CASSPGTSGEVYQETQYF. The DNA for the CDR3 is TGTGCCAGCAGCCCGGGGACTAGCGGGGAGGTATACCAAGAGACCCAGTACTTC.